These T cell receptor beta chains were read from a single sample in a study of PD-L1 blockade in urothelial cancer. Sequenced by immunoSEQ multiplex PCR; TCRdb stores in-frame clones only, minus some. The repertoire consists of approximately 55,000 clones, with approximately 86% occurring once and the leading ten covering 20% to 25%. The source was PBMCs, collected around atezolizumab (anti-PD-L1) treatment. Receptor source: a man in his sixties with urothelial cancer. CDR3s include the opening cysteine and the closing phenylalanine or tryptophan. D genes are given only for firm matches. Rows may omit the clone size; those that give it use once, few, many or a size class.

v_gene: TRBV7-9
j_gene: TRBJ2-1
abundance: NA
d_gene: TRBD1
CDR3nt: TGTGCCAGCAGCTTTGGGAACAGGGGGGACGATGAGCAGTTCTTC
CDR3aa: CASSFGNRGDDEQFF

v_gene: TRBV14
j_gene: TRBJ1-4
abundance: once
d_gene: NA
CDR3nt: TGTGCCAGCAGCCGGGGCGGAGACTATGAAAAACTGTTTTTT
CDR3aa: CASSRGGDYEKLFF

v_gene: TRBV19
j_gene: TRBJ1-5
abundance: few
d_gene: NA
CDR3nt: TGTGCGACGCAGGGTGTGGCTCAGCCCCAGCATTTT
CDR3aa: CATQGVAQPQHF

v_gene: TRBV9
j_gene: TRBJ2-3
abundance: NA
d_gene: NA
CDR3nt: TGTGCCAGCAACCCGGGGGGCGGCGCAGATACGCAGTATTTT
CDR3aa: CASNPGGGADTQYF

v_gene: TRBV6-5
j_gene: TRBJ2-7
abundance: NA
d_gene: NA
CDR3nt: TGTGCCAGCAGTAGTCCCCCCGCGCGCGAGCAGTACTTC
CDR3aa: CASSSPPAREQYF

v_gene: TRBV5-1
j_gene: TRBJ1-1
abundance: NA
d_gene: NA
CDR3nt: TGCGCCAGCAGCTTGGACAGTAACACTGAAGCTTTCTTT
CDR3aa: CASSLDSNTEAFF

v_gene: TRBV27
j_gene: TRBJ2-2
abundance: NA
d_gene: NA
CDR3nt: TGTGCCAGCAGTTTAAGGTCGGGGAACACCGGGGAGCTGTTTTTT
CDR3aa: CASSLRSGNTGELFF

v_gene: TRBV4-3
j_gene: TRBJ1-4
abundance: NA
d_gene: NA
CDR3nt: TGCGCCAGCAGCTTTGTTAGAGGCGAAAAACTGTTTTTT
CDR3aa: CASSFVRGEKLFF

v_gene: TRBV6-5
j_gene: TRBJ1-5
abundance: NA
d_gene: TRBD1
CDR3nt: TGTGCCAGCAAACGGGACAGGGATGGGCAGCCCCAGCATTTT
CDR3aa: CASKRDRDGQPQHF

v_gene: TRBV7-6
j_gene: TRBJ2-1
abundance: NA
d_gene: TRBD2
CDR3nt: TGTGCCAGCAGCTTTAGCGGGAGCTCCTACAATGAGCAGTTCTTC
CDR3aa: CASSFSGSSYNEQFF

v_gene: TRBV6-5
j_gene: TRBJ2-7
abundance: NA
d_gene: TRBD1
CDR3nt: TGTGCCAGCAGATCGGGACAGGGAGACGAGCAGTACTTC
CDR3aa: CASRSGQGDEQYF

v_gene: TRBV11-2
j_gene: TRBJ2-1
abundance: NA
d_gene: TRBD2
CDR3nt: TGTGCCAGCAGCTTAGAGCGGGGGGGTGACAATGAGCAGTTCTTC
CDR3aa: CASSLERGGDNEQFF

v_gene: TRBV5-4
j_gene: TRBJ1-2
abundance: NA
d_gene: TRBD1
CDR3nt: TGTGCCAGCAGACCGTACCTCACAGGGGAAGATGGCTACACCTTC
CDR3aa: CASRPYLTGEDGYTF

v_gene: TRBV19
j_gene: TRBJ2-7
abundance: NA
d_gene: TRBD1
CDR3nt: TGTGCCAGTAGTACGGGACAGGGGGCGTTCGAGCAGTACTTC
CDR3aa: CASSTGQGAFEQYF

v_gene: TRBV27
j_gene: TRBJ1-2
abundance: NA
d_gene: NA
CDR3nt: TGTGCCAGCAGTTTAAGGAACCGGGGGAGCTATGGCTACACCTTC
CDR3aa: CASSLRNRGSYGYTF

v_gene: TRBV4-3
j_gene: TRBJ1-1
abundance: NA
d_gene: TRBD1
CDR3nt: TGCGCCAGCAGCCAAGTGGGACAGGGGAGTATGGCTGAAGCTTTCTTT
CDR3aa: CASSQVGQGSMAEAFF

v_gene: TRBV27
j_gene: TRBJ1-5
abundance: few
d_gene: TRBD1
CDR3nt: TGTGCCAGCAGTTCCCTTGACAGGGACAATCAGCCCCAGCATTTT
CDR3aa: CASSSLDRDNQPQHF

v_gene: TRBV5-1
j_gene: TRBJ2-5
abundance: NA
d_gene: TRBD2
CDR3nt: TGCGCCAGCAGCTACTTAACCGGGACTAGACAAGAGACCCAGTACTTC
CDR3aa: CASSYLTGTRQETQYF

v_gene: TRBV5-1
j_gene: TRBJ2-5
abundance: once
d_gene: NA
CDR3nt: TGCGCCAGCAGCTTGGCAGTCGGCGGATACCAAGAGACCCAGTACTTC
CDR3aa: CASSLAVGGYQETQYF

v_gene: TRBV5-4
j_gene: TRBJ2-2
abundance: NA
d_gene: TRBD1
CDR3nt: TGTGCCAGCAGCAAGGACAGGGGGCGAATCGGGGAGCTGTTTTTT
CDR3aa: CASSKDRGRIGELFF

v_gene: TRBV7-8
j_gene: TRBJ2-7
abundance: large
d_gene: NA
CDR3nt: TGTGCCAGCAGCTTAGTGGGCGGGGGCACCTACGAGCAGTACTTC
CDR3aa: CASSLVGGGTYEQYF

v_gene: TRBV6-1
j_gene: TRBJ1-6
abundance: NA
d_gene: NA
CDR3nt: TGTGCCAGCAGTGAGCAGGCTCGACCCCTCCACTTT
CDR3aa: CASSEQARPLHF

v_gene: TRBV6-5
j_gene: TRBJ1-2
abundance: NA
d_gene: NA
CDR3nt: TGTGCCAGCAAGGAGACAGGCGATAACTATGGCTACACCTTC
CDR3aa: CASKETGDNYGYTF

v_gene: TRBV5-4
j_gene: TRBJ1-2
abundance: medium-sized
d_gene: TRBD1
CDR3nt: TGTGCCAGCAGCGCTAGAGGACAGGGTAACTATGGCTACACCTTC
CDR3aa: CASSARGQGNYGYTF

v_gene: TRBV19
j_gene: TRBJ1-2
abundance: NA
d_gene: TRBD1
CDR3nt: TGTGCCAGTAGAGCGGACAGGACTAACTATGGCTACACCTTC
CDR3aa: CASRADRTNYGYTF

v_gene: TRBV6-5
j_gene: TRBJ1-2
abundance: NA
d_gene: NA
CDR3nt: TGTGCCAGCAGACCGAGCGGGATTCCGCACGGCTACACCTTC
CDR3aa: CASRPSGIPHGYTF

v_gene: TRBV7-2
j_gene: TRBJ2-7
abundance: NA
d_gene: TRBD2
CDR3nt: TGTGCCAGCAGCTCTCCAGGACTAGCGGGGACCTACGAGCAGTACTTC
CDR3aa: CASSSPGLAGTYEQYF

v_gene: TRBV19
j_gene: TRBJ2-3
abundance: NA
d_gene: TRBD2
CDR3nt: TGTGCCAGTAGAGCGGGAGGGCTGATTAATACGCAGTATTTT
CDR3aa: CASRAGGLINTQYF

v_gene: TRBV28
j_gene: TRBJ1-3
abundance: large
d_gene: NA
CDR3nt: TGTGCCAGCAGTTCTGAGGTCGCTGGAAACACCATATATTTT
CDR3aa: CASSSEVAGNTIYF

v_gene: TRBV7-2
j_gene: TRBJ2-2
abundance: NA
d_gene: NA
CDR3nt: TGTGCCAGCAGCTTAGCTCGTTGGGGCAGGACGAACACCGGGGAGCTGTTTTTT
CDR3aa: CASSLARWGRTNTGELFF

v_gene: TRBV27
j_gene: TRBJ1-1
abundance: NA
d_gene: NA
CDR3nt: TGTGCCAGCAGTTCCAGGGACACTGAAGCTTTCTTT
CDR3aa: CASSSRDTEAFF

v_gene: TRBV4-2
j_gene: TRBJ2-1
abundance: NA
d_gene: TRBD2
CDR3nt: TGTGCCAGCAGCCAAGATGGAGCGGGGGTCTCCAATGAGCAGTTCTTC
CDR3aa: CASSQDGAGVSNEQFF

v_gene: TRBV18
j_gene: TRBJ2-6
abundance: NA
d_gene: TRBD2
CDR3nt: TGTGCCAGCTCACCGGAACTAGCGGCAGCCTCTGGGGCCAACGTCCTGACTTTC
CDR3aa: CASSPELAAASGANVLTF

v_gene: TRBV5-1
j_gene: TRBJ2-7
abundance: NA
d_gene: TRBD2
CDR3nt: TGCGCCAGCAGCCGGTGGGCGAGCGGGGGAGCCTACGAGCAGTACTTC
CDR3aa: CASSRWASGGAYEQYF

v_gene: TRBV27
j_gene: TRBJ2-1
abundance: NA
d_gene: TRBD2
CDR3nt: TGTGCCAGCAGTGCGGGACTAGCTGTAGGTGAGCAGTTCTTC
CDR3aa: CASSAGLAVGEQFF

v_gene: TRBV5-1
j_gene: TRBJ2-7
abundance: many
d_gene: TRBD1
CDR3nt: TGCGCCAGCAGAACCGGGACAGGGAGCTACGAGCAGTACTTC
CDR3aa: CASRTGTGSYEQYF

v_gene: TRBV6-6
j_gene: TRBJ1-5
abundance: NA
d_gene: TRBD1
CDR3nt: TGTGCCAGCAGTTTGACAGGGATGTTGGGCAATCAGCCCCAGCATTTT
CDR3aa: CASSLTGMLGNQPQHF

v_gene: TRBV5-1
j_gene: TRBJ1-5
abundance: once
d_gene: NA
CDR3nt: TGCGCCAGCAGTGACGGCCAGGGGCCCCAGCATTTT
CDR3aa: CASSDGQGPQHF

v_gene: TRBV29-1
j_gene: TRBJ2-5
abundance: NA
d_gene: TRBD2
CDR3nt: TGCAGCGTTGAAGGTCTAGCGGGGGGCTCGGGGACCCAGTACTTC
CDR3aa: CSVEGLAGGSGTQYF